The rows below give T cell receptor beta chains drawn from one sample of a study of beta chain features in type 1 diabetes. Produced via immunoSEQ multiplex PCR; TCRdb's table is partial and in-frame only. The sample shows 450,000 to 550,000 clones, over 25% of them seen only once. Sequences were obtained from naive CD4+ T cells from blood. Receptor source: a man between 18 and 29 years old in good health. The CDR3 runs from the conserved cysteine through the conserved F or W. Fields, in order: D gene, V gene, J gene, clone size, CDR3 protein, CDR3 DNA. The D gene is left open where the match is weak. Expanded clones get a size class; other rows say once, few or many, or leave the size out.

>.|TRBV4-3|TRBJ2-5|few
CASSQESRETQYF
TGCGCCAGCAGCCAAGAAAGCAGGGAGACCCAGTACTTC
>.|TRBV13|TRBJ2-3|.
CASSRNQGPSDTQYF
TGTGCCAGCAGCCGAAACCAGGGCCCGTCAGATACGCAGTATTTT
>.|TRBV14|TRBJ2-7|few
CARRAYEQYF
TGTGCCAGGAGGGCCTACGAGCAGTACTTC
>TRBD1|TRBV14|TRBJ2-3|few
CASSPGGARGTDTQYF
TGTGCCAGCAGCCCAGGGGGAGCGAGAGGCACAGATACGCAGTATTTT
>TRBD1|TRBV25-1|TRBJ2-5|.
CASSEGGTGKETQYF
TGTGCCAGCAGTGAAGGGGGGACAGGAAAGGAGACCCAGTACTTC
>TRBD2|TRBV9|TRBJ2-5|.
CASSVEGLAGLGETQYF
TGTGCCAGCAGCGTAGAGGGACTAGCGGGATTAGGGGAGACCCAGTACTTC
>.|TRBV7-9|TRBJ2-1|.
CASSLGLALGEQFF
TGTGCCAGCAGCTTAGGCCTAGCCCTGGGGGAGCAGTTCTTC
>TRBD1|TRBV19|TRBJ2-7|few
CASSIGDSYEQYF
TGTGCCAGTAGTATAGGGGACAGCTACGAGCAGTACTTC
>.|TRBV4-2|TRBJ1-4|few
CASSQDQGIRLFF
TGTGCCAGCAGCCAAGATCAGGGCATTAGGCTGTTTTTT
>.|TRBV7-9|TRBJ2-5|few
CASSTLTGGETQYF
TGTGCCAGCAGCACCTTGACCGGCGGGGAGACCCAGTACTTC
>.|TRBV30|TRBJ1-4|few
CAWSQGEKLFF
TGTGCCTGGAGCCAAGGAGAAAAACTGTTTTTT
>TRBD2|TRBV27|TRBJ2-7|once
CASSSRTSADYEQYF
TGTGCCAGCAGTTCCCGGACTAGCGCCGACTACGAGCAGTACTTC
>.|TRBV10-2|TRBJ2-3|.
CASTELGDTQYF
TGCGCCAGCACTGAGCTAGGGGATACGCAGTATTTT
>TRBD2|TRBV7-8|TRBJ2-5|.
CASSLLGSGRATGETQYF
TGTGCCAGCAGCTTGCTTGGTAGCGGGAGGGCCACGGGTGAGACCCAGTACTTC
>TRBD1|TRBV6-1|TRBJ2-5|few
CASTQGQLYKETQYF
TGTGCCAGCACCCAGGGACAGCTTTACAAAGAGACCCAGTACTTC
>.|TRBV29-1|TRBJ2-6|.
CSVEDLDSGANVLTF
TGCAGCGTTGAAGATTTGGACTCTGGGGCCAACGTCCTGACTTTC
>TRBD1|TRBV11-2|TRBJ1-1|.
CASSADRVAEAFF
TGTGCCAGCAGCGCCGACAGGGTCGCTGAAGCTTTCTTT
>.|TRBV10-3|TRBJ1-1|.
CAISEYGLNTEAFF
TGTGCCATCAGTGAGTACGGGTTGAACACTGAAGCTTTCTTT
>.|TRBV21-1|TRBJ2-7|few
CASSLNIGAAYEQYF
TGTGCCAGCAGTTTAAATATAGGGGCGGCCTACGAGCAGTACTTC
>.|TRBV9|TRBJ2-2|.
CASSVAVGAGELFF
TGTGCCAGCAGCGTAGCTGTCGGGGCCGGGGAGCTGTTTTTT
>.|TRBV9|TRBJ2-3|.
CASSVALADTQYF
TGTGCCAGCAGCGTAGCATTGGCAGATACGCAGTATTTT
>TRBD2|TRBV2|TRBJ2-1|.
CASSLAGLVDNEQFF
TGTGCCAGCAGTCTAGCGGGACTGGTGGACAATGAGCAGTTCTTC
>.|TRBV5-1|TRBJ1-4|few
CASSPVGIANEKLFF
TGCGCCAGCAGCCCGGTAGGGATCGCTAATGAAAAACTGTTTTTT
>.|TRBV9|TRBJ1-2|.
CASSVDAGNPSGYTF
TGTGCCAGCAGCGTAGATGCAGGGAATCCTAGTGGCTACACCTTC
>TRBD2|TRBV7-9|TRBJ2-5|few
CASSSVAGAETQYF
TGTGCCAGCAGTTCCGTAGCGGGAGCGGAGACCCAGTACTTC
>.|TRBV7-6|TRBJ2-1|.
CASSLSGNEQFF
TGTGCCAGCAGCTTATCGGGCAATGAGCAGTTCTTC
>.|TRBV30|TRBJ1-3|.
CAWSLQDGNTIYF
TGTGCCTGGAGCTTACAGGATGGAAACACCATATATTTT
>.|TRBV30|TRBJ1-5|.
CAWSVGQPQHF
TGTGCCTGGAGTGTAGGTCAGCCCCAGCATTTT
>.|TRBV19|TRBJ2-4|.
CASSRWGLGRAKNIQYF
TGTGCCAGTAGTAGATGGGGACTGGGGAGAGCCAAAAACATTCAGTACTTC
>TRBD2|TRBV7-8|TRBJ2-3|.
CASSLGVAGGNTDTQYF
TGTGCCAGCAGCTTAGGAGTAGCGGGAGGGAACACAGATACGCAGTATTTT
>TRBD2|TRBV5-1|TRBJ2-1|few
CASKGLGYYNEQFF
TGCGCCAGCAAGGGACTAGGGTACTACAATGAGCAGTTCTTC
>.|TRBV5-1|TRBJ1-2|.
CASSLVIGMNYGYTF
TGCGCCAGCAGCTTGGTGATAGGGATGAACTATGGCTACACCTTC
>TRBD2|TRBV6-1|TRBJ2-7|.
CASRPLAGEFYEQYF
TGTGCCAGCAGGCCTCTAGCGGGAGAATTCTACGAGCAGTACTTC
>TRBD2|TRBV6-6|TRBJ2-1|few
CASSGNSGIYNEQFF
TGTGCCAGCAGTGGGAATAGCGGGATTTACAATGAGCAGTTCTTC
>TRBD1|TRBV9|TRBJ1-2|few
CASSPGTENYGYTF
TGTGCCAGCAGCCCCGGGACAGAGAACTATGGCTACACCTTC
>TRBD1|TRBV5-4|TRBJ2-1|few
CASSEDRDIIMSQFF
TGTGCCAGCAGCGAGGACAGGGATATAATAATGAGTCAGTTCTTC
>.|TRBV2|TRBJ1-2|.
CASTRGLGGYTF
TGTGCCAGCACGAGAGGCCTCGGTGGCTACACCTTC
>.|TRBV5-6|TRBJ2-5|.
CASSLGPRETQYF
TGTGCCAGCAGCTTGGGACCAAGGGAGACCCAGTACTTC
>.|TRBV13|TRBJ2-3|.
CASSLRDRSSYTQYF
TGTGCCAGCAGCTTAAGAGACCGGAGCAGCTATACGCAGTATTTT
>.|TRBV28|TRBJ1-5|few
CASSLSGQGANQPQHF
TGTGCCAGCAGTTTAAGCGGGCAGGGTGCCAATCAGCCCCAGCATTTT
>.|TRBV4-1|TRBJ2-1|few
CASSQPLQSSEQFF
TGCGCCAGCAGCCAACCTTTACAGTCTTCTGAGCAGTTCTTC
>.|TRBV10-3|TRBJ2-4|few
CAISVDSLGTKNIQYF
TGTGCCATCAGTGTAGACTCACTTGGTACCAAAAACATTCAGTACTTC
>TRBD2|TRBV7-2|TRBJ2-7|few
CASSPSLAATSYEQYF
TGTGCCAGCAGCCCATCACTAGCGGCAACCTCCTACGAGCAGTACTTC
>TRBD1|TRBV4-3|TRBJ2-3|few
CASSQDNYRGVTDTQYF
TGCGCCAGCAGCCAAGATAATTACAGGGGGGTTACAGATACGCAGTATTTT
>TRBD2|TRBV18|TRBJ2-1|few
CASSPGTSGSNEQFF
TGTGCCAGCTCACCCGGGACTAGCGGGAGCAATGAGCAGTTCTTC
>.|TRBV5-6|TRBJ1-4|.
CASSLRQHNEKLFF
TGTGCCAGCAGCTTGAGACAGCATAATGAAAAACTGTTTTTT
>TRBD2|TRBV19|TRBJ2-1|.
CASSRTSGSYNEQFF
TGTGCCAGTAGTAGGACTAGCGGGAGTTACAATGAGCAGTTCTTC
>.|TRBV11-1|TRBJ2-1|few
CASSFEPGGQHYNEQFF
TGTGCCAGCAGCTTTGAACCGGGTGGACAACACTACAATGAGCAGTTCTTC
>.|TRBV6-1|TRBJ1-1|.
CASTRTDPYTEAFF
TGTGCCAGCACCCGGACAGATCCGTACACTGAAGCTTTCTTT
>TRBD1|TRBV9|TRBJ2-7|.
CASSPQHRGIVYEQYF
TGTGCCAGCAGCCCTCAGCACAGGGGAATAGTCTACGAGCAGTACTTC
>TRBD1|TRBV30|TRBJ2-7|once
CASNPGTGALEQYF
TGTGCCTCCAATCCCGGGACAGGGGCCCTCGAGCAGTACTTC
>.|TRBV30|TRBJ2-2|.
CAWSEGPHTGELFF
TGTGCCTGGAGTGAGGGGCCCCACACCGGGGAGCTGTTTTTT
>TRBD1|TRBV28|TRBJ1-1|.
CASSSPGTGDTEAFF
TGTGCCAGCAGTTCCCCCGGGACAGGGGACACTGAAGCTTTCTTT
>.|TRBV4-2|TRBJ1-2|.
CASSQEPGTYGYTF
TGTGCCAGCAGCCAAGAACCCGGGACTTATGGCTACACCTTC
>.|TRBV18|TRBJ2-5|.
CASSLSGAQETQYF
TGTGCCAGCTCATTATCGGGAGCTCAAGAGACCCAGTACTTC
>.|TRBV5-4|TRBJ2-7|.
CASRLRTDLVYEQYF
TGTGCCAGCCGCCTCCGAACCGACCTGGTGTACGAGCAGTACTTC
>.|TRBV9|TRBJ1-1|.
CASTKTGMNTEAFF
TGTGCCAGCACCAAGACAGGTATGAACACTGAAGCTTTCTTT
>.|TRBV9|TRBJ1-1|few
CASSILTENTEAFF
TGTGCCAGCAGCATACTGACCGAGAACACTGAAGCTTTCTTT
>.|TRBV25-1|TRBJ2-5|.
CASSERMYQETQYF
TGTGCCAGCAGTGAACGGATGTACCAAGAGACCCAGTACTTC